A single sample is the source of the 17 T cell receptor beta chains below, sequenced in a study of blood T cells in healthy people across ages. A second PCR, run for roughly 7 to 12 cycles, used a sample-barcoded 5' primer plus a J-beta primer mix. Each CDR3 protein gets one entry after TCRdb re-called the 5' RACE reads with MiXCR. This table has roughly 570,000 distinct CDR3 sequences, 25% to 30% appearing once. Sequenced input: blood. These receptors all stem from a woman in her seventies in good health.

This clonotype has a handful of counts. The J gene is TRBJ1-3, the V gene TRBV25-1, with 9 bases matching TRBD1. CDR3 length: 19 residues. Germline loops: CDR1 MGHDK, CDR2 SYGVNS. V lost 5 bases to trimming and J lost 0 bases; unmatched junction nucleotides: 14. The CDR3 nucleotides are TGTGCCAGCAGTTCTCGGACAGGGGTTCAAGAGCTCTCTGGAAACACCATATATTTT. Its translation is CASSSRTGVQELSGNTIYF.

The chain joins TRBV6-6 to TRBJ2-7, with D unclear. The germline CDR1 and CDR2 sequences are MNHNY and SVGAGI (reference sequence). With 4 bases removed from V and 3 bases from J, the gap between germline ends came to 10 bases. This CDR3 contains 13 residues. The CDR3 bases are TGTGCCAGCAGTTCCTACCTCCTCTACGAGCAGTACTTC. Residues: CASSSYLLYEQYF.

This clonotype was seen a handful of times. V gene TRBV7-3 combines with J gene TRBJ1-1, with 7 bases that match TRBD1. The CDR3 runs to 16 residues. Germline loops: CDR1 SGHTA, CDR2 FQGTGA. J gave up 6 bases and V 0 bases, and 10 bases lay outside the gene matches. The CDR3 nucleotides read TGTGCCAGCAGCTTAACGTCTTCACAGGGGTATTCTGAAGCTTTCTTT. Encoded protein: CASSLTSSQGYSEAFF. The full variable domain, completed using reference TRBV7-3 and TRBJ1-1, is GAGVSQTPSNKVTEKGKYVELRCDPISGHTALYWYRQSLGQGPEFLIYFQGTGAADDSGLPNDRFFAVRPEGSVSTLKIQRTERGDSAVYLCASSLTSSQGYSEAFFGQGTRLTVV.

This chain joins TRBV9 and TRBJ2-3; D not resolved. The length of the CDR3 is 13 residues. Germline V CDR1 and CDR2: SGDLS, YYNGEE. The V and J ends lost 0 bases and 6 bases respectively, with 8 bases between them. This CDR3 reads CASSVGLQDTQYF. DNA of the CDR3: TGTGCCAGCAGCGTAGGACTCCAGGATACGCAGTATTTT.

The chain combines TRBV6-1 with TRBJ2-1; 13 positions match TRBD2. The germline CDR1 and CDR2 sequences are MNHNS and SASEGT. This CDR3 has 16 amino acids. Unmatched junction bases numbered 9, after V lost 7 bases and J lost 6 bases. This CDR3 is CASILTSGGFSNEQFF. As DNA, the CDR3 is TGTGCCAGCATCCTGACTAGCGGGGGGTTTTCCAATGAGCAGTTCTTC.

The chain couples TRBV5-1 to TRBJ1-2, with D maybe TRBD1 (5 bases). CDR1 and CDR2 (germline): SGHRS, YFSETQ. This CDR3 region has 16 residues. Trimming removed 0 bases at V and 8 bases at J, with 20 bases between. The CDR3 nucleotides are TGCGCCAGCAGCTTGGAGGGGACCCGCCCCAGCAGGGGCTACACCTTC. It is translated as CASSLEGTRPSRGYTF.

The genes are TRBV4-3 and TRBJ2-7, with 7 positions matching TRBD1. V dropped 0 bases and J dropped 0; count of bases not matched to a gene: 8. The germline V gene encodes CDR1 LGHNA and CDR2 YSLEER. The CDR3 spans 17 residues. CDR3 in DNA: TGCGCCAGCAGCCAAGAAAAGACAGGGAAGAGCTCCTACGAGCAGTACTTC. Translating it yields CASSQEKTGKSSYEQYF.

The V call is TRBV5-1, the J call TRBJ1-3; D unresolved. The CDR3 contains 12 residues. Trimming removed 3 bases at V and 11 bases at J, with 12 bases between. CDR1 is SGHRS, CDR2 YFSETQ, per germline. Here the CDR3 DNA reads TGCGCCAGCAGCTCGAATGGTGGCTCCATATATTTT. Protein sequence: CASSSNGGSIYF.

This clonotype has a count of ten or more. The chain links TRBV7-9 to TRBJ1-1; maybe TRBD1 (6 bases). Per the germline V gene, CDR1 is SEHNR and CDR2 is FQNEAQ (reference sequence). There are 13 residues in the CDR3. V was pared by 1 base and J by 7 bases, with 10 bases between. CDR3 nucleotides: TGTGCCAGCAGCTTAGGTCAGGGGCTTGAAGCTTTCTTT. It encodes CASSLGQGLEAFF.

The count of this clonotype is one. The chain has TRBV7-9 and TRBJ2-2, with TRBD2 identical over 8 bases. The junction had 8 bases not matched to a gene; V was cut back by 1 base and J by 4 bases. This CDR3 has 17 residues. The germline CDR1 and CDR2 sequences are SEHNR and FQNEAQ (reference sequence). CDR3 sequence (DNA): TGTGCCAGCAGCTTAGGACTAGCGATTGGGTCCACCGGGGAGCTGTTTTTT. This translates into CASSLGLAIGSTGELFF.

This clonotype has a handful of counts. This chain links TRBV7-2 with TRBJ2-5; 8 nucleotides agree with TRBD2. The ends lost 2 bases at V and 0 bases at J; junction bases unmatched: 2. CDR3 length equals 15 residues. Germline V gene sequence: CDR1 SGHTA, CDR2 FQGNSA. CDR3: CASSLSSGDQETQYF. For the CDR3, the DNA is TGTGCCAGCAGCTTAAGTAGCGGGGACCAAGAGACCCAGTACTTC.

The chain is built from TRBV27 and TRBJ2-5; D call uncertain. The CDR3 is 12 residues long. The V gene lost 6 bases and the J gene lost 1 base, with 6 bases spanning the gap. The germline V gene encodes CDR1 MNHEY and CDR2 SMNVEV (reference sequence). DNA for the CDR3: TGTGCCAGCAGGGCAGCCCAAGAGACCCAGTACTTC. It encodes CASRAAQETQYF.

The chain uses TRBV5-5 and TRBJ1-4, with D maybe TRBD1 (5 bases). Germline CDR1 and CDR2: SGHKS and YYEKEE (reference sequence). Between the trimmed V and J ends, which lost 2 bases and 13 bases, there was a span of 27 bases. The CDR3 contains 17 residues. CDR3 amino acids: CASSFHPSGTELFRLFF. In DNA form, the CDR3 reads TGTGCCAGCAGCTTCCACCCAAGTGGGACCGAACTGTTTAGACTGTTTTTT.

This clonotype was seen a handful of times. The chain uses TRBV3-1 and TRBJ2-6; D is unresolved. V was cut by 4 bases and J by 0 bases, with 19 bases left in between. CDR1 is LGHDT, CDR2 YNNKEL, per germline (reference sequence). The CDR3 has 19 residues. CDR3: CASSPPPGPTLSGANVLTF. The DNA for the CDR3 is TGTGCCAGCAGCCCACCGCCAGGTCCTACTCTCTCTGGGGCCAACGTCCTGACTTTC.

This clonotype was counted a few times. The chain is built from TRBV12-3 or TRBV12-4 and TRBJ2-2; weak D call: TRBD1 (5 bases). The CDR3 loop spans 15 amino acids. V was pared by 8 bases and J by 5 bases, with 18 bases between. The CDR3 spells CASRLREGQTGELFF. CDR3 DNA: TGTGCCAGCCGCCTCAGGGAAGGCCAGACCGGGGAGCTGTTTTTT.

This clonotype was picked up a small number of times. The rearrangement uses TRBV25-1 and TRBJ1-2, with D possibly TRBD1 on 5 matching bases. In germline, CDR1 is MGHDK, CDR2 SYGVNS. V lost 2 bases and J 5 bases, leaving 18 bases between the germline ends. The CDR3 contains 16 residues. The CDR3, as DNA: TGTGCCAGCAGTGAAAGGGGAAGCAGGGAGGTTTATGGCTACACCTTC. Amino acid sequence: CASSERGSREVYGYTF.

This clonotype has only a few counts. The J gene is TRBJ2-1, the V gene TRBV7-3, with D possibly being TRBD1 (6 bases). Between the trimmed V and J ends, which lost 5 bases and 1 base, there was a span of 9 bases. CDR1 and CDR2 (germline): SGHTA, FQGTGA. This CDR3 has 14 amino acids. Here the CDR3 DNA reads TGTGCCAGCAGCACAACAGGGTCCTACAATGAGCAGTTCTTC. Its protein is CASSTTGSYNEQFF.